What follows are 23 T cell receptor beta chains derived from one specimen sequenced in a study of CD8+CD57+ T cells in acquired aplastic anemia. Sequencing involved patients with CD8+CD57+ cell expansion previously shown by flow cytometry. Genomic DNA served as template for TCR beta VDJ and CDR3 profiling. MiXCR, run by TCRdb on the reads, gives a single entry per CDR3 protein. The sample carries 150,000 to 200,000 distinct CDR3 sequences, around half recorded once. What was sequenced was sorted CD4+, CD8+, or CD8+CD57+ T cells (not recorded which) from PBMCs. The receptor set was obtained from a human donor with aplastic anemia.

This clonotype was observed many times. The chain joins TRBV5-6 to TRBJ2-3, with 8 nucleotides matching TRBD2. This CDR3 is 15 amino acids long. Germline V gives CDR1 SGHDT, CDR2 YYEEEE. With V trimmed by 4 bases and J by 1 base, 5 bases remained unmatched. The CDR3 region has the DNA TGTGCCAGCAGCAGGGGACTAGGGGGCACAGATACGCAGTATTTT. This encodes CASSRGLGGTDTQYF.

V is TRBV15 and J is TRBJ2-3, with a tentative D call TRBD2 (5 bases). The CDR3 runs 16 residues. The germline CDR1 and CDR2 sequences are LNHNV and YYDKDF (reference sequence). The V end lost 5 bases, the J end lost 1 base, and 16 bases lay between the germline ends. In nucleotides, the CDR3 is TGTGCCACCAGCCCCACGAGGGAGCTGGGCACAGATACGCAGTATTTT. Translated: CATSPTRELGTDTQYF.

This chain joins TRBV15 and TRBJ2-1, with D possibly being TRBD1 or TRBD2 (6 bases each). This CDR3 spans 13 amino acids. The V gene lost 5 bases and the J gene lost 2 bases, with 7 bases spanning the gap. Per germline, CDR1 LNHNV and CDR2 YYDKDF (reference sequence). The chain's CDR3 is CATSGGPYNEQFF. CDR3 in DNA: TGTGCCACCAGCGGGGGGCCCTACAATGAGCAGTTCTTC.

This chain links TRBV29-1 with TRBJ2-5; 10 bases map to TRBD1. V dropped 6 bases and J dropped 2; count of bases not matched to a gene: 9. CDR1 SQVTM and CDR2 ANQGSEA come from the germline V gene. This CDR3 has 15 residues. CDR3 bases: TGCAGCGTAGCAAGGGACAGGGGCGAACAAGAGACCCAGTACTTC. Its protein is CSVARDRGEQETQYF.

A word on this clonotype: A much larger clonotype is one base distant, so this may be a read error. The chain combines TRBV10-3 with TRBJ2-7; D is unresolved. The germline V gene has CDR1 ENHRY and CDR2 SYGVKD. This CDR3 is built from 16 residues. The V and J ends lost 10 bases and 2 bases respectively, with 24 bases between them. This CDR3 is CASTLNGLVGPYEQYV. CDR3 DNA sequence: TGTGCCAGCACCCTAAACGGTCTAGTCGGGCCCTACGAGCAGTACGTC.

This clonotype was seen a few times. The V call is TRBV20-1, the J call TRBJ2-6; the D is unclear. V lost 2 bases, J lost 4 bases, and 9 bases lay in between. This CDR3 spans 14 amino acids. CDR1 DFQATT and CDR2 SNEGSKA come from the germline V gene (reference sequence). The CDR3 sequence: CSARLSQGANVLTF. CDR3 sequence (DNA): TGCAGTGCTAGATTAAGCCAGGGGGCCAACGTCCTGACTTTC.

Many counts were recorded for this clonotype. The chain carries TRBV7-2 and TRBJ2-5; D is perhaps TRBD1 (7 bases). The germline CDR1 and CDR2 sequences are SGHTA and FQGNSA. The germline V and J ends were trimmed by 5 bases and 6 bases, with 19 bases remaining between them. The length of the CDR3 is 15 residues. The CDR3 region is CASSPDRSGVKTQYF. The CDR3 nucleotides are TGTGCCAGCAGCCCGGACAGGTCGGGAGTGAAGACCCAGTACTTC.

Comment on this clonotype: A read error may account for a junction end that differs from germline. V usage is TRBV12-3 or TRBV12-4 and J usage is TRBJ2-2, with a weak D call TRBD2 (5 bases). There are 12 residues in the CDR3. CDR3: CASSRYIGVLFF. The CDR3 nucleotides are TGTGCCAGCAGCCGCTACATCGGGGTGCTGTTTTTT.

J is TRBJ2-1 and V is TRBV2; 7 bases match TRBD1. The CDR3 is 13 residues long. V lost 2 bases to trimming and J lost 14 bases; unmatched junction nucleotides: 9. Germline V gives CDR1 SNHLY, CDR2 FYNNEI. Here the CDR3 DNA reads TGTGCCAGCAGTGAACGTCGAGTGGACAGGAAGTTCTTC. As protein: CASSERRVDRKFF.

The rearrangement links TRBV10-3 to TRBJ1-1; TRBD1 agrees at 7 bases. This CDR3 region has 14 residues. Germline values: CDR1 ENHRY, CDR2 SYGVKD. The V and J ends lost 8 bases and 1 base, in that order; junction bases with no gene match: 7. The CDR3 bases are TGTGCCATCGGGGAGGGACAGCGGAACACTGAAGCTTTCTTT. Its protein is CAIGEGQRNTEAFF.

This clonotype was counted many times. The V call is TRBV12-3 or TRBV12-4, the J call TRBJ1-2; no clear D gene. The CDR3 is 12 residues long. The V end was cut by 4 bases, the J end by 8 bases, with 11 bases between. CDR3 nucleotides: TGTGCCAGCAGTTCCTCAAGGTTGGGCTACACCTTC. This translates into CASSSSRLGYTF.

This clonotype was seen repeatedly, ten times or more. The J gene is TRBJ2-1, the V gene TRBV7-9, with 7 bases matching TRBD2. The V segment lost 5 bases and the J segment 5 bases; nucleotides outside the gene matches: 3. The CDR3 totals 13 residues. Germline-derived CDR1 and CDR2 are SEHNR and FQNEAQ (reference sequence). The chain's CDR3 is CASSPGLNNEQFF. CDR3 bases: TGTGCCAGCAGCCCGGGACTAAACAATGAGCAGTTCTTC.

The chain couples TRBV13 to TRBJ2-1, with TRBD1 matching over 9 bases. Germline trimming cut 0 bases from V and 6 bases from J; bases unmatched to any gene: 9. Germline assignment: CDR1 PRHDT and CDR2 FYEKMQ (reference sequence). The length of the CDR3 is 17 residues. The CDR3: CASSLGPGTGFVNEQFF. The CDR3 DNA reads as TGTGCCAGCAGCTTAGGCCCCGGGACAGGGTTCGTCAATGAGCAGTTCTTC.

Notes on this clonotype: A much larger clone differs by one base, so this may be a read error. The chain is built from TRBV5-4 and TRBJ2-5; no reliable D call. V was trimmed by 0 bases and J by 4 bases, leaving 10 bases between them. The CDR3 has 14 amino acids. Per germline, CDR1 SGHNT and CDR2 YYREEE (reference sequence). The CDR3 sequence: CASSLDTTRETQYF. The CDR3 DNA reads as TGTGCCAGCAGCTTGGATACCACCCGAGAGACCCAGTACTTC.

V and J are TRBV15 and TRBJ2-7; D gene ambiguous. This CDR3 has 10 residues. Germline lookup yields CDR1 LNHNV and CDR2 YYDKDF (reference sequence). V gave up 7 bases and J gave up 3 bases, with 4 bases separating them. In DNA form, the CDR3 reads TGTGCCACCAATCACTACGAGCAGTACTTC. Protein product: CATNHYEQYF.

This clonotype was counted at least ten times. This rearrangement joins TRBV25-1 to TRBJ1-2; possible D gene TRBD1, 5 bases. The CDR3 loop spans 15 amino acids. The V and J ends lost 1 base and 2 bases respectively, with 11 bases between them. Per the germline V gene, CDR1 is MGHDK and CDR2 is SYGVNS. The chain's CDR3 is CASSESGGRNYGYTF. The DNA for the CDR3 is TGTGCCAGCAGTGAATCTGGGGGAAGGAACTATGGCTACACCTTC.

In its sample, this clonotype was seen many times. The V and J genes are TRBV7-2 and TRBJ1-6; D remains unclear. Trimming left V 5 bases short and J 10 bases short, with 12 bases between. From germline, CDR1 is SGHTA and CDR2 FQGNSA. The CDR3 has 13 amino acids. The CDR3 loop reads CASSPPRESPLHF. CDR3 nucleotide sequence: TGTGCCAGCAGCCCCCCTCGGGAATCACCCCTCCACTTT.

This clonotype was recorded only once. The V call is TRBV10-3, the J call TRBJ1-1; unclear D gene. V was clipped by 5 bases and J by 3 bases, with 13 bases between them. In germline, CDR1 is ENHRY, CDR2 SYGVKD. The CDR3 extends over 14 amino acids. The CDR3 protein is CAISPDGLDTEAFF. DNA for the CDR3: TGTGCCATCAGTCCTGACGGGCTAGACACTGAAGCTTTCTTT.

This clonotype was detected many times. The V gene is TRBV20-1, the J gene TRBJ1-6; D call uncertain. The CDR3 extends over 14 amino acids. Germline-derived CDR1 and CDR2 are DFQATT and SNEGSKA (reference sequence). Between the trimmed V and J ends, which lost 0 bases and 10 bases, there was a span of 13 bases. CDR3: CSARDRVSSSPLHF. In DNA, the CDR3 is TGCAGTGCTAGAGATCGGGTCAGTAGCTCACCCCTCCACTTT.

This chain connects TRBV19 to TRBJ1-1, with TRBD1 as a possible D gene (6 bases). Trimming left V 4 bases short and J 4 bases short, with 10 bases between. CDR1 and CDR2 from the germline V gene are LNHDA and SQIVND (reference sequence). The CDR3 contains 13 residues. The CDR3 loop is CASSRGQSTEAFF. The CDR3, as DNA: TGTGCCAGTAGTAGAGGACAGAGCACTGAAGCTTTCTTT.

V and J are TRBV6-2 or TRBV6-3 and TRBJ2-6; weak D call: TRBD2 (7 bases). The V gene lost 2 bases and the J gene lost 0 bases, with 17 bases spanning the gap. The germline V gene has CDR1 MNHEY and CDR2 SVGEGT. This CDR3 has 19 amino acids. The CDR3 protein is CASSYLTKGGPSGANVLTF. The CDR3 DNA follows: TGTGCCAGCAGTTACCTCACCAAGGGGGGGCCCTCTGGGGCCAACGTCCTGACTTTC.

This clonotype was picked up many times. The chain links TRBV20-1 to TRBJ2-7; D possibly corresponds to TRBD2 (6 bases). CDR3 length: 13 residues. Trimming removed 0 bases from V and 5 bases from J, with 11 bases in between. Looked up from germline, CDR1 is DFQATT and CDR2 is SNEGSKA (reference sequence). CDR3 region: CSAREGGRNEQYF. The DNA for the CDR3 is TGCAGTGCTAGAGAGGGTGGGAGGAACGAGCAGTACTTC.

The genes are TRBV27 and TRBJ1-2; 9 positions match TRBD1. Germline V gene sequence: CDR1 MNHEY, CDR2 SMNVEV (reference sequence). CDR3 length equals 15 residues. With V trimmed by 2 bases and J by 6 bases, 7 bases remained unmatched. This chain's CDR3 is CASSLTWTGEHGYTF. DNA for the CDR3: TGTGCCAGCAGTTTAACCTGGACAGGGGAGCATGGCTACACCTTC.